A selection of T cell receptor beta chains follows, all from one sample in a study of control samples from healthy donors and cancer patients. Profiled with immunoSEQ multiplex PCR; TCRdb holds only in-frame clones, not every one. The table lists about 44,000 clones, roughly 65% of them singletons. Sequencing used formalin-fixed, paraffin-embedded tissue. Receptors were obtained from a male donor with melanoma. Both conserved end residues are part of each CDR3. Each record gives: clone size, V gene, J gene, D gene, CDR3 protein, CDR3 DNA. The D gene is left open where the match is weak. Size is stated for part of the rows, as once, few or many counts, or as a class when the clone is expanded.

clone_size: .; v_call: TRBV12-3/TRBV12-4; j_call: TRBJ2-2; d_call: .; cdr3_aa: CASRVAGELFF; cdr3_nt: TGTGCCAGCAGGGTAGCAGGGGAGCTGTTTTTT
clone_size: .; v_call: TRBV15; j_call: TRBJ2-3; d_call: .; cdr3_aa: CATSSGQPTDTQYF; cdr3_nt: TGTGCCACCAGCAGCGGACAGCCCACAGATACGCAGTATTTT
clone_size: few; v_call: TRBV7-2; j_call: TRBJ2-7; d_call: TRBD2; cdr3_aa: CASSLDSGTYEQYF; cdr3_nt: TGTGCCAGCAGCCTGGATAGCGGGACCTACGAGCAGTACTTC
clone_size: few; v_call: TRBV4-2; j_call: TRBJ2-7; d_call: TRBD1; cdr3_aa: CASSQEGTGVYEQYF; cdr3_nt: TGTGCCAGCAGCCAAGAGGGGACAGGGGTTTACGAGCAGTACTTC
clone_size: few; v_call: TRBV19; j_call: TRBJ1-5; d_call: .; cdr3_aa: CASSIRGAQPQHF; cdr3_nt: TGTGCCAGTAGTATCAGGGGCGCCCAGCCCCAGCATTTT
clone_size: .; v_call: TRBV24-1; j_call: TRBJ2-3; d_call: .; cdr3_aa: CATKAEDTQYF; cdr3_nt: TGTGCCACCAAGGCAGAGGATACGCAGTATTTT
clone_size: .; v_call: TRBV12-3/TRBV12-4; j_call: TRBJ2-1; d_call: .; cdr3_aa: CASSWDSNEQFF; cdr3_nt: TGTGCCAGCAGTTGGGATAGCAATGAGCAGTTCTTC
clone_size: .; v_call: TRBV5-6; j_call: TRBJ1-2; d_call: .; cdr3_aa: CASSSGVATTNYGYTF; cdr3_nt: TGTGCCAGCAGCTCCGGGGTGGCCACAACTAACTATGGCTACACCTTC
clone_size: .; v_call: TRBV10-3; j_call: TRBJ1-3; d_call: .; cdr3_aa: CAIRQESGNTIYF; cdr3_nt: TGTGCCATCAGACAAGAGTCTGGAAACACCATATATTTT
clone_size: .; v_call: TRBV7-6; j_call: TRBJ2-2; d_call: .; cdr3_aa: CASSSLQGGTGELFF; cdr3_nt: TGTGCCAGCAGCTCCCTACAGGGTGGAACCGGGGAGCTGTTTTTT
clone_size: .; v_call: TRBV6-6; j_call: TRBJ2-5; d_call: .; cdr3_aa: CASMAGETQYF; cdr3_nt: TGTGCCAGCATGGCGGGAGAGACCCAGTACTTC
clone_size: .; v_call: TRBV7-9; j_call: TRBJ2-6; d_call: .; cdr3_aa: CAIELSSGANVLTF; cdr3_nt: TGTGCCATTGAATTGAGCTCTGGGGCCAACGTCCTGACTTTC
clone_size: .; v_call: TRBV2; j_call: TRBJ2-7; d_call: .; cdr3_aa: CASSRQRRGNEQYF; cdr3_nt: TGTGCCAGCAGCCGCCAGCGGCGGGGAAACGAGCAGTACTTC
clone_size: .; v_call: TRBV18; j_call: TRBJ2-1; d_call: TRBD2; cdr3_aa: CASSPGLGGYNEQFF; cdr3_nt: TGTGCCAGCTCACCTGGACTAGGAGGCTACAATGAGCAGTTCTTC
clone_size: .; v_call: TRBV6-5; j_call: TRBJ1-5; d_call: .; cdr3_aa: CASSRGNSNQPQHF; cdr3_nt: TGTGCCAGCAGTCGGGGTAATAGCAATCAGCCCCAGCATTTT
clone_size: .; v_call: TRBV18; j_call: TRBJ1-1; d_call: .; cdr3_aa: CASSAEWGQAFF; cdr3_nt: TGTGCCAGCTCAGCCGAGTGGGGTCAAGCTTTCTTT
clone_size: many; v_call: TRBV11-2; j_call: TRBJ2-5; d_call: .; cdr3_aa: CASSPGQFKETQYF; cdr3_nt: TGTGCCAGCAGCCCCGGACAGTTTAAAGAGACCCAGTACTTC
clone_size: .; v_call: TRBV5-1; j_call: TRBJ2-1; d_call: .; cdr3_aa: CASSQQGYNEQFF; cdr3_nt: TGCGCCAGCAGCCAACAGGGTTACAATGAGCAGTTCTTC
clone_size: .; v_call: TRBV2; j_call: TRBJ2-2; d_call: TRBD1; cdr3_aa: CASSTDRVAGELFF; cdr3_nt: TGTGCCAGCAGTACGGACAGGGTGGCCGGGGAGCTGTTTTTT
clone_size: few; v_call: TRBV20-1; j_call: TRBJ2-7; d_call: .; cdr3_aa: CSASYDSYEQYF; cdr3_nt: TGCAGTGCTAGTTATGACTCCTACGAGCAGTACTTC
clone_size: .; v_call: TRBV6-1; j_call: TRBJ2-7; d_call: TRBD1; cdr3_aa: CASSEAGTGYYEQYF; cdr3_nt: TGTGCCAGCAGTGAAGCAGGGACAGGGTACTACGAGCAGTACTTC
clone_size: many; v_call: TRBV18; j_call: TRBJ1-5; d_call: TRBD1; cdr3_aa: CASSQRGQGDKVDQPQHF; cdr3_nt: TGTGCCAGCTCACAACGTGGACAGGGGGATAAGGTGGATCAGCCCCAGCATTTT
clone_size: .; v_call: TRBV3-1/TRBV3-2; j_call: TRBJ2-3; d_call: .; cdr3_aa: CASSQRPSNTDTQYF; cdr3_nt: TGTGCCAGCAGCCAACGTCCTAGCAACACAGATACGCAGTATTTT
clone_size: .; v_call: TRBV12-3/TRBV12-4; j_call: TRBJ2-5; d_call: .; cdr3_aa: CASSLPLETQYF; cdr3_nt: TGTGCCAGCAGTTTACCACTTGAGACCCAGTACTTC
clone_size: .; v_call: TRBV28; j_call: TRBJ2-3; d_call: TRBD1; cdr3_aa: CASSDAISTGGAEWSAQYF; cdr3_nt: TGTGCCAGCAGTGACGCGATCTCAACAGGGGGCGCAGAATGGAGTGCGCAGTATTTT
clone_size: .; v_call: TRBV27; j_call: TRBJ2-3; d_call: .; cdr3_aa: CASSPSRTSTDTQYF; cdr3_nt: TGTGCCAGCAGCCCGAGCAGGACTAGCACAGATACGCAGTATTTT
clone_size: .; v_call: TRBV6-1; j_call: TRBJ1-2; d_call: TRBD1; cdr3_aa: CASSEYRTGLSYGYTF; cdr3_nt: TGTGCCAGCAGTGAATACAGGACAGGCCTATCCTATGGCTACACCTTC
clone_size: few; v_call: TRBV6-5; j_call: TRBJ1-5; d_call: .; cdr3_aa: CASSEMGGGNQPQHF; cdr3_nt: TGTGCCAGCAGCGAGATGGGGGGCGGCAATCAGCCCCAGCATTTT
clone_size: .; v_call: TRBV3-1/TRBV3-2; j_call: TRBJ1-5; d_call: .; cdr3_aa: CASSQGGIVQPQHF; cdr3_nt: TGTGCCAGCAGCCAAGGAGGGATAGTGCAGCCCCAGCATTTT
clone_size: medium-sized; v_call: TRBV28; j_call: TRBJ2-7; d_call: TRBD2; cdr3_aa: CASSFVAGGSSYEQYF; cdr3_nt: TGTGCCAGCAGTTTCGTAGCGGGAGGTTCCTCCTACGAGCAGTACTTC
clone_size: few; v_call: TRBV10-2; j_call: TRBJ2-7; d_call: TRBD2; cdr3_aa: CASSEPGLAPAYEQYF; cdr3_nt: TGCGCCAGCAGTGAGCCGGGACTAGCGCCTGCCTACGAGCAGTACTTC
clone_size: .; v_call: TRBV7-3; j_call: TRBJ2-2; d_call: TRBD1; cdr3_aa: CASSLVPGQGSGGELFF; cdr3_nt: TGTGCCAGCAGCTTGGTTCCGGGACAGGGGTCGGGCGGGGAGCTGTTTTTT
clone_size: .; v_call: TRBV7-9; j_call: TRBJ1-4; d_call: TRBD1; cdr3_aa: CASSLGGQVYNEKLFF; cdr3_nt: TGTGCCAGCAGCTTAGGGGGACAGGTTTATAATGAAAAACTGTTTTTT
clone_size: .; v_call: TRBV5-1; j_call: TRBJ2-3; d_call: .; cdr3_aa: CASDLDASGTQYF; cdr3_nt: TGCGCCAGCGACCTGGACGCTTCGGGTACGCAGTATTTT
clone_size: .; v_call: TRBV2; j_call: TRBJ2-1; d_call: TRBD2; cdr3_aa: CASIRSGRGDNEQFF; cdr3_nt: TGTGCCAGCATCCGAAGCGGGAGAGGGGACAATGAGCAGTTCTTC
clone_size: .; v_call: TRBV9; j_call: TRBJ2-7; d_call: TRBD2; cdr3_aa: CASSVSGGSHEQYF; cdr3_nt: TGTGCCAGCAGCGTGAGCGGGGGGTCTCACGAGCAGTACTTC
clone_size: .; v_call: TRBV6-2/TRBV6-3; j_call: TRBJ1-6; d_call: TRBD1; cdr3_aa: CASRPLDRGNSPLHF; cdr3_nt: TGTGCCAGCAGACCTTTAGACAGGGGTAATTCACCCCTCCACTTT
clone_size: .; v_call: TRBV24-1; j_call: TRBJ2-1; d_call: TRBD2; cdr3_aa: CATGTSVAGGRNEQFF; cdr3_nt: TGTGCCACTGGGACATCAGTAGCGGGAGGGCGTAATGAGCAGTTCTTC
clone_size: .; v_call: TRBV1; j_call: TRBJ2-7; d_call: .; cdr3_aa: CTSSLCTGTSEYEQYF; cdr3_nt: TGCACCAGCAGCCTCTGTACCGGGACTAGCGAGTACGAGCAGTACTTC
clone_size: .; v_call: TRBV7-8; j_call: TRBJ2-1; d_call: TRBD2; cdr3_aa: CASSATSGRFEQFF; cdr3_nt: TGTGCCAGCAGCGCGACTAGCGGGAGATTTGAACAGTTCTTC
clone_size: few; v_call: TRBV9; j_call: TRBJ2-2; d_call: .; cdr3_aa: CASSVEGETRPGGELFF; cdr3_nt: TGTGCCAGCAGCGTAGAGGGAGAGACTAGGCCGGGCGGGGAGCTGTTTTTT
clone_size: .; v_call: TRBV28; j_call: TRBJ2-7; d_call: .; cdr3_aa: CASSLIAGSYEQYF; cdr3_nt: TGTGCCAGCAGTTTAATAGCAGGATCCTACGAGCAGTACTTC
clone_size: .; v_call: TRBV14; j_call: TRBJ2-7; d_call: TRBD1; cdr3_aa: CASSQEFRQGWAYEQYF; cdr3_nt: TGTGCCAGCAGCCAGGAATTTCGACAGGGTTGGGCCTACGAGCAGTACTTC
clone_size: few; v_call: TRBV6-2/TRBV6-3; j_call: TRBJ1-2; d_call: TRBD1; cdr3_aa: CASSPTTGGVYGYTF; cdr3_nt: TGTGCCAGCAGCCCAACGACAGGGGGAGTCTATGGCTACACCTTC
clone_size: few; v_call: TRBV6-4; j_call: TRBJ2-5; d_call: .; cdr3_aa: CASSEGGGKQETQYF; cdr3_nt: TGTGCCAGCAGTGAGGGGGGGGGCAAACAAGAGACCCAGTACTTC
clone_size: .; v_call: TRBV2; j_call: TRBJ2-3; d_call: TRBD2; cdr3_aa: CASMGGGLGTDTQYF; cdr3_nt: TGTGCCAGCATGGGGGGAGGGCTGGGCACAGATACGCAGTATTTT